This T cell receptor (beta chain) is drawn from a study of blood T cell repertoires in COVID-19. Study summary: The origin of the acute and convalescent COVID-19 samples was the United States, Italy and Spain. From T cells, B-cell-depleted T cells, or PBMCs came the material, which was cDNA or gDNA.

CDR1 is MGHRA, CDR2 YSYEKL, per germline. The CDR3 runs 15 residues. Trimming at V came to 2 bases and at J to 4 bases, leaving 8 bases not matched to a gene. Authors' analysis steps: Amplification from reference gene primers served as the basis for estimated nucleated cell counts. Assay: immunoSEQ multiplex PCR; the TCRdb copy retains only in-frame clones and omits some. V, J and clone size are those of that table, while D and trimming were read from the DNA. The data contain some 330,000 clones, approximately 89% of them singletons. Participants were aged about 18 to 90 years, lived in over 20 US areas, and enrolled virtually.

Sequenced input: PBMCs or T cells enriched from blood (not recorded which). V usage is TRBV4-1 and J usage is TRBJ2-7; the match to TRBD1 covers 7 bases. The clonotype was recovered from a man between 40 and 49 years old in a cohort exposed to, infected with or recovered from COVID-19 (not recorded which). The CDR3: CASSQQTQGLYEQYF. The CDR3 DNA reads TGCGCCAGCAGCCAACAAACACAGGGGTTGTACGAGCAGTACTTC.